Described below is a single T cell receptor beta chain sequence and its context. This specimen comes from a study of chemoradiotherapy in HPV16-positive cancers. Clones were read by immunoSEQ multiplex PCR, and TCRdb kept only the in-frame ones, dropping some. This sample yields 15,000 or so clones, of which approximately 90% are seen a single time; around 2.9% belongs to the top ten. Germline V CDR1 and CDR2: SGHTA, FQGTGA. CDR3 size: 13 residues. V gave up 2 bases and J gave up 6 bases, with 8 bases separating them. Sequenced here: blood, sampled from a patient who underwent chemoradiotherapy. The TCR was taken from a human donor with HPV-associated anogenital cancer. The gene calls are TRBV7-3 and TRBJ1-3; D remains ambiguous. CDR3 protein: CASSLSPLNTIYF. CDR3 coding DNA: TGTGCCAGCAGCTTATCCCCCCTAAACACCATATATTTT.